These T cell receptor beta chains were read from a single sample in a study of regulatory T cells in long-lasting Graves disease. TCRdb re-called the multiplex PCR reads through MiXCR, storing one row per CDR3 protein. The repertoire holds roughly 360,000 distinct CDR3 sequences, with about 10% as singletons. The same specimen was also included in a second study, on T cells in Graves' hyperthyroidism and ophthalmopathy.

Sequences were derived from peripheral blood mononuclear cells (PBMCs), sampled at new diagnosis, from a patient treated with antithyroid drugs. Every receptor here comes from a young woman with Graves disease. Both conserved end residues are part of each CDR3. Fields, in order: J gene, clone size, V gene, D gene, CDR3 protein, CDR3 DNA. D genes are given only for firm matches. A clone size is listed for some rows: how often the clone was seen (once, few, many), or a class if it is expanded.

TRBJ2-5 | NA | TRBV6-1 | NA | CASSTLRGETQYF | TGTGCCAGCAGCACCCTAAGGGGGGAGACCCAGTACTTC
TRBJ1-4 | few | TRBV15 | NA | CATTKGSTTNEKLFF | TGTGCCACCACCAAGGGGTCAACAACTAATGAAAAACTGTTTTTT
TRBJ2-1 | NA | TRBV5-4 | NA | CASSRDPRGDEQFF | TGTGCCAGCAGCCGGGACCCCCGGGGTGATGAGCAGTTCTTC
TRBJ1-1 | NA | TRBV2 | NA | CASIRGNTEAFF | TGTGCCAGCATTCGGGGTAACACTGAAGCTTTCTTT
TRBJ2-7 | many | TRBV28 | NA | CASSLTGAYEQYF | TGTGCCAGCAGTTTAACGGGAGCCTACGAGCAGTACTTC
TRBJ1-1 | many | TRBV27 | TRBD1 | CASTKGTGGEAFF | TGTGCCAGCACAAAGGGGACAGGGGGCGAAGCTTTCTTT
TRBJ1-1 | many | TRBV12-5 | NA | CASGLAGTEAFF | TGTGCTAGTGGTTTGGCCGGGACAGAAGCTTTCTTT
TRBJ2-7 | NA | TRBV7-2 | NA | CASSLARAGPGADEQYF | TGTGCCAGCAGCTTAGCGAGGGCAGGCCCAGGCGCGGACGAGCAGTACTTC
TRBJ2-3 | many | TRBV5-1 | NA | CASRIAVEVDTQYF | TGCGCCAGCAGGATAGCGGTAGAGGTGGATACGCAGTATTTT
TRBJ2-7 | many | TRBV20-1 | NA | CSAYRVRTYEQYF | TGCAGTGCTTACAGGGTACGAACATACGAGCAGTACTTC
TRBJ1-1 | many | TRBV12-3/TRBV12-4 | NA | CASSLAGTGMNTEAFF | TGTGCCAGCAGTTTGGCGGGGACGGGAATGAACACTGAAGCTTTCTTT